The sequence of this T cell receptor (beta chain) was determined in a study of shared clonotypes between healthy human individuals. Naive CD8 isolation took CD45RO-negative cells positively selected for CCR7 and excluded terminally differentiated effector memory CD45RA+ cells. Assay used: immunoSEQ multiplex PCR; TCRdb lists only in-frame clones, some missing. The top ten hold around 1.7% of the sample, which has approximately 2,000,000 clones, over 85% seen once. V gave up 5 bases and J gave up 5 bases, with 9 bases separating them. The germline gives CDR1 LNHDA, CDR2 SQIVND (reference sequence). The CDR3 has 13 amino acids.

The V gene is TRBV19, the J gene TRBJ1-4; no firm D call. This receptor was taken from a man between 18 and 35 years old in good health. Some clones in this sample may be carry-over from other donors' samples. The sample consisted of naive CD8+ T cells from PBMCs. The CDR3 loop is CASSRAVNEKLFF. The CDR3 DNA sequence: TGTGCCAGTAGTCGGGCAGTAAATGAAAAACTGTTTTTT.